Listed below are T cell receptor beta chains from one sample, sequenced in a study of cytomegalovirus exposure and HLA in healthy donors. Generated by immunoSEQ multiplex PCR, the TCRdb table keeps only in-frame clones and is missing some. The sample yields 150,000 to 200,000 clones, around nine tenths seen once. Sequenced input: PBMCs. Source of these receptors: a woman under 30 in good health and CMV-seronegative. Each CDR3 is given with its conserved first and last residue. Each record gives: CDR3 length, clone size, V gene, D gene, J gene, CDR3 protein, CDR3 DNA. D genes are given only for firm matches. Size is omitted from some rows. Given values are once, few, many or a class for expanded clones.

14	NA	TRBV19	NA	TRBJ1-3	CASTPGVYGNTIYF	TGTGCCAGTACCCCAGGGGTTTATGGAAACACCATATATTTT
13	NA	TRBV7-3	NA	TRBJ2-5	CASSGGREETQYF	TGTGCCAGCAGCGGCGGTCGGGAAGAGACCCAGTACTTC
15	NA	TRBV7-2	NA	TRBJ1-2	CASSSNPGHPYGYTF	TGTGCCAGCAGCTCCAACCCGGGACATCCCTATGGCTACACCTTC
13	NA	TRBV30	NA	TRBJ1-1	CAWSVTSNTEAFF	TGTGCCTGGAGTGTAACATCGAACACTGAAGCTTTCTTT
18	NA	TRBV5-1	TRBD1	TRBJ2-6	CASSLAPGTGPGANVLTF	TGCGCCAGCAGCTTGGCCCCCGGGACAGGGCCCGGGGCCAACGTCCTGACTTTC
14	NA	TRBV11-2	TRBD2	TRBJ2-3	CASSLALAGDTQYF	TGTGCCAGCAGCTTAGCCCTAGCGGGAGATACGCAGTATTTT
16	NA	TRBV5-1	TRBD1	TRBJ2-3	CASSSLLGQGPDTQYF	TGCGCCAGCAGCTCCCTCCTGGGACAGGGACCAGATACGCAGTATTTT
15	NA	TRBV4-3	NA	TRBJ1-1	CASSQERVGRGEAFF	TGCGCCAGCAGCCAAGAACGGGTAGGCAGGGGTGAAGCTTTCTTT
16	NA	TRBV7-3	TRBD1	TRBJ2-6	CASSTTGGAGANVLTF	TGTGCCAGCAGCACCACAGGGGGCGCTGGGGCCAACGTCCTGACTTTC
14	NA	TRBV11-3	NA	TRBJ2-1	CASSPLLRGWEQFF	TGTGCCAGCAGCCCCCTTTTGAGGGGGTGGGAGCAGTTCTTC
13	few	TRBV11-1	NA	TRBJ2-5	CASSLATGETQYF	TGTGCCAGCAGCTTAGCAACAGGCGAGACCCAGTACTTC
13	NA	TRBV10-3	NA	TRBJ1-3	CAMSGATGNTIYF	TGTGCCATGTCAGGGGCAACAGGAAACACCATATATTTT
19	few	TRBV27	NA	TRBJ2-6	CASSSTHPGFTAGANVLTF	TGTGCCAGCAGTTCTACCCACCCGGGGTTTACTGCTGGGGCCAACGTCCTGACTTTC
15	NA	TRBV29-1	TRBD2	TRBJ2-1	CSVASGTRIENEQFF	TGCAGCGTTGCCTCCGGGACTAGGATAGAGAATGAGCAGTTCTTC
13	NA	TRBV29-1	NA	TRBJ2-5	CSALRGGGETQYF	TGCAGCGCCCTGAGAGGGGGGGGAGAGACCCAGTACTTC
16	NA	TRBV5-1	TRBD1	TRBJ2-5	CASSTTSGQGGETQYF	TGCGCCAGCAGCACGACCTCTGGACAGGGTGGAGAGACCCAGTACTTC